This is a list of T cell receptor beta chains from one sample in a study of blood T cell repertoires in COVID-19. Profiled with immunoSEQ multiplex PCR; TCRdb holds only in-frame clones, not every one. The profile shows a few hundred thousand clones, more than 85% of them singletons. Sequencing input: peripheral blood. The origin of the receptors is a woman between 70 and 85 years old with active or convalescent COVID-19. CDR3s include the opening cysteine and the closing phenylalanine or tryptophan. The order of the fields is V gene, clone size, J gene, D gene, CDR3 protein, CDR3 DNA. D genes are given only for firm matches. Clone sizes are given selectively: once, few, many, or a class where the clone is expanded.

TRBV27	few	TRBJ1-6	.	CASSLQRDGNSPLHF	TGTGCCAGCAGTTTACAGCGGGACGGAAATTCACCCCTCCACTTT
TRBV5-8	.	TRBJ2-3	.	CASSLTLSTDTQYF	TGTGCCAGCAGCTTGACTCTGAGCACAGATACGCAGTATTTT
TRBV9	.	TRBJ2-1	.	CASSVADGTYNEQFF	TGTGCCAGCAGCGTAGCCGACGGGACCTACAATGAGCAGTTCTTC
TRBV5-1	once	TRBJ2-7	TRBD2	CASSREGVEQYF	TGCGCCAGCAGCCGGGAGGGGGTTGAGCAGTACTTC
TRBV7-2	.	TRBJ1-2	TRBD1	CASSLSGQGMGYTF	TGTGCCAGCAGCTTAAGCGGACAGGGGATGGGCTACACCTTC
TRBV11-2	.	TRBJ2-2	.	CASSFQTGTGELFF	TGTGCCAGCAGCTTCCAGACCGGGACCGGGGAGCTGTTTTTT
TRBV9	.	TRBJ2-5	.	CASNLAPEGSETQYF	TGTGCCAGCAACCTAGCCCCCGAGGGATCAGAGACCCAGTACTTC
TRBV11-2	.	TRBJ1-1	.	CASSSGGTEAFF	TGTGCCAGCAGTTCAGGAGGGACTGAAGCTTTCTTT
TRBV12-3/TRBV12-4	.	TRBJ1-2	.	CASSLRLYGYTF	TGTGCCAGCAGTTTACGTCTCTATGGCTACACCTTC
TRBV7-8	.	TRBJ2-5	.	CASSLSSDRETQYF	TGTGCCAGCAGCTTAAGTTCAGATCGAGAGACCCAGTACTTC
TRBV7-9	.	TRBJ1-4	TRBD1	CASSLDRGNEKLFF	TGTGCCAGCAGCTTGGACAGGGGTAATGAAAAACTGTTTTTT
TRBV7-6	few	TRBJ1-1	TRBD1	CASSLEGQANTEAFF	TGTGCCAGCAGCTTAGAGGGACAGGCGAACACTGAAGCTTTCTTT
TRBV7-2	.	TRBJ2-3	TRBD2	CASSLDSGGLSRGTQYF	TGTGCCAGCAGCTTAGATAGCGGGGGGCTGTCCCGGGGTACGCAGTATTTT
TRBV9	.	TRBJ2-3	.	CASSVEAQGTDTQYF	TGTGCCAGCAGCGTAGAGGCCCAGGGTACGGATACGCAGTATTTT
TRBV5-1	once	TRBJ1-2	TRBD1	CASSPADRATNYGYTF	TGCGCCAGCAGCCCCGCGGACAGGGCAACGAATTATGGCTACACCTTC
TRBV19	.	TRBJ1-2	.	CASSSDGFGYTF	TGTGCCAGTAGTTCTGACGGGTTTGGCTACACCTTC
TRBV25-1	.	TRBJ2-7	TRBD2	CASTRAGGINEQYF	TGTGCCAGCACACGAGCGGGGGGTATTAACGAGCAGTACTTC
TRBV19	.	TRBJ2-6	TRBD2	CASSRLPGGSGANVLTF	TGTGCCAGTAGTAGACTGCCGGGAGGGTCTGGGGCCAACGTCCTGACTTTC
TRBV12-3/TRBV12-4	.	TRBJ1-2	.	CASSLMSDYGYTF	TGTGCCAGCAGTTTAATGAGCGATTATGGCTACACCTTC
TRBV7-2	once	TRBJ1-4	.	CASSPDFSGGTNEKLFF	TGTGCCAGCAGCCCCGATTTTAGTGGGGGGACTAATGAAAAACTGTTTTTT
TRBV5-4	.	TRBJ1-4	.	CASSPSPVHNEKLFF	TGTGCCAGCTCCCCATCCCCGGTCCATAATGAAAAACTGTTTTTT
TRBV6-5	few	TRBJ1-1	.	CASSRVGGSTEAFF	TGTGCCAGCAGCCGAGTCGGGGGAAGCACTGAAGCTTTCTTT
TRBV18	.	TRBJ1-1	TRBD1	CASSPTGGLTEAFF	TGTGCCAGCTCACCGACAGGGGGCCTCACTGAAGCTTTCTTT
TRBV5-5	.	TRBJ1-1	TRBD1	CASSLPGTVTEAFF	TGTGCCAGCAGCTTGCCGGGGACAGTCACTGAAGCTTTCTTT
TRBV10-3	.	TRBJ2-1	TRBD1	CAIRGQGAFNEQFF	TGTGCCATCAGGGGACAGGGGGCTTTCAATGAGCAGTTCTTC
TRBV4-2	.	TRBJ1-4	TRBD1	CASSQGDRRIATNEKLFF	TGTGCCAGCAGCCAAGGGGACAGGCGCATTGCAACTAATGAAAAACTGTTTTTT
TRBV7-2	.	TRBJ2-5	.	CASSFAGAQETQYF	TGTGCCAGCAGCTTCGCGGGGGCACAAGAGACCCAGTACTTC
TRBV10-1	.	TRBJ2-1	.	CASSPQGSSYNEQFF	TGCGCCAGCAGCCCACAGGGCTCATCCTACAATGAGCAGTTCTTC
TRBV6-2/TRBV6-3	.	TRBJ1-3	.	CASSYPGGSGNTIYF	TGTGCCAGCAGTTACCCCGGGGGCTCTGGAAACACCATATATTTT
TRBV18	.	TRBJ1-2	TRBD1	CASSPRQGDGYTF	TGTGCCAGCTCACCAAGGCAGGGGGATGGCTACACCTTC
TRBV27	.	TRBJ1-1	.	CATGGGITEAFF	TGTGCCACCGGGGGTGGGATCACTGAAGCTTTCTTT
TRBV12-3/TRBV12-4	.	TRBJ1-1	TRBD1	CASSLGTAEAFF	TGTGCCAGCAGCCTTGGGACAGCTGAAGCTTTCTTT
TRBV9	.	TRBJ1-6	TRBD1	CASSAGDSMGSPLHF	TGTGCCAGCAGCGCCGGGGACAGTATGGGTTCACCCCTCCACTTT
TRBV7-2	.	TRBJ2-2	.	CASSPHEGELFF	TGTGCCAGCAGCCCGCACGAGGGTGAGCTGTTTTTT
TRBV19	.	TRBJ1-5	.	CASMETALSNQPQHF	TGTGCCAGTATGGAGACAGCGCTTAGCAATCAGCCCCAGCATTTT
TRBV24-1	.	TRBJ2-7	.	CATSDSTGKGGTPYEQYF	TGTGCCACCAGTGATTCCACCGGGAAGGGGGGGACCCCCTACGAGCAGTACTTC
TRBV14	.	TRBJ1-6	.	CASSLGGDSPLHF	TGTGCCAGCAGCCTTGGGGGGGATTCACCCCTCCACTTT
TRBV6-6	.	TRBJ1-2	.	CASSLQGIDGYTF	TGTGCCAGCAGTTTACAGGGTATCGATGGCTACACCTTC
TRBV7-9	once	TRBJ1-1	TRBD1	CASSLVRGLGTEAFF	TGTGCCAGCAGCTTAGTGAGGGGGCTTGGAACTGAAGCTTTCTTT
TRBV6-2/TRBV6-3	.	TRBJ2-7	TRBD2	CASSYDGTSGFSYEQYF	TGTGCCAGCAGTTACGACGGGACTAGCGGGTTCTCCTACGAGCAGTACTTC
TRBV25-1	.	TRBJ1-4	.	CASSEQGRATNEKLFF	TGTGCCAGCAGTGAACAGGGGAGGGCAACTAATGAAAAACTGTTTTTT
TRBV7-9	.	TRBJ1-6	TRBD1	CASSFGGTGTYNSPLHF	TGTGCCAGCAGCTTCGGCGGGACAGGGACCTATAATTCACCCCTCCACTTT
TRBV18	.	TRBJ1-2	.	CASSPNSPGYTF	TGTGCCAGCTCACCCAACTCTCCGGGCTACACCTTC
TRBV10-3	.	TRBJ2-3	.	CAISESVVESTQYF	TGTGCCATCAGTGAGTCGGTGGTAGAATCTACGCAGTATTTT
TRBV5-4	once	TRBJ1-2	.	CASSGGTQRGTNYGYTF	TGTGCCAGCTCGGGCGGCACTCAGAGGGGGACAAACTATGGCTACACCTTC
TRBV3-1/TRBV3-2	.	TRBJ2-3	TRBD1	CASSQGTGGTDTQYF	TGTGCCAGCAGCCAGGGGACAGGGGGCACAGATACGCAGTATTTT
TRBV5-1	.	TRBJ1-5	.	CASSLDGDSNQPQHF	TGCGCCAGCAGCTTGGACGGGGATAGCAATCAGCCCCAGCATTTT
TRBV24-1	.	TRBJ1-2	TRBD1	CATSPGQFHGYTF	TGTGCCACCAGCCCGGGACAGTTTCATGGCTACACCTTC
TRBV5-4	.	TRBJ2-5	.	CASSFTAGRRETQYF	TGTGCCAGCAGCTTCACGGCGGGGAGGAGGGAGACCCAGTACTTC
TRBV25-1	.	TRBJ2-1	TRBD1	CASSRQGPTINEQFF	TGTGCCAGCAGTAGACAGGGGCCGACGATAAATGAGCAGTTCTTC
TRBV2	.	TRBJ1-3	TRBD1	CAIATGAGNTIYF	TGTGCCATCGCGACAGGGGCTGGAAACACCATATATTTT
TRBV7-9	.	TRBJ2-7	.	CASSLLTLSGYGYEQYF	TGTGCCAGCAGCCTCCTTACCCTCTCAGGGTACGGCTACGAGCAGTACTTC
TRBV21-1	.	TRBJ2-5	.	CASSQTAGGYQETQYF	TGTGCCAGCAGCCAAACAGCGGGGGGGTACCAAGAGACCCAGTACTTC